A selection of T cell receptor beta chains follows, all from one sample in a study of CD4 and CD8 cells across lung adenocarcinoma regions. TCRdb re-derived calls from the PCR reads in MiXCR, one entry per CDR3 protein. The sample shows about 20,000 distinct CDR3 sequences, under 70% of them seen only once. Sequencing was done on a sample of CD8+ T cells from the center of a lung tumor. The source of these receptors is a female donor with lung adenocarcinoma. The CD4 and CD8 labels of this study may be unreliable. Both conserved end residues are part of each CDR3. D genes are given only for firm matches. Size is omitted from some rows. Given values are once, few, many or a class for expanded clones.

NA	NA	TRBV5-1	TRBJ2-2	CASSRSPDTGELFF	TGCGCCAGCAGTAGGTCCCCTGACACCGGGGAGCTGTTTTTT
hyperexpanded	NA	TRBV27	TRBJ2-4	CASRGFVENIQYF	TGTGCCAGCAGAGGGTTTGTAGAAAACATTCAGTACTTC
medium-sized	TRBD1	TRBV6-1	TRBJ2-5	CASIRDRGETQYF	TGTGCCAGCATCCGGGACAGGGGCGAGACCCAGTACTTC
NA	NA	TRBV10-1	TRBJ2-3	CASSEADGGGDPDTQYF	TGCGCCAGCAGTGAGGCCGACGGGGGCGGAGACCCAGATACGCAGTACTTT
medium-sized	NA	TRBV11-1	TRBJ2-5	CASSQFETQYF	TGTGCCAGCAGCCAATTCGAGACCCAGTACTTC
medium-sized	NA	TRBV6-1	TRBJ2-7	CASRSGFSYEQYF	TGTGCCAGCCGGTCAGGATTCTCCTACGAGCAGTACTTC
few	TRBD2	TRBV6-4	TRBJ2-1	CASSTSGENEQFF	TGTGCCAGCAGTACCAGCGGGGAAAATGAGCAGTTCTTC
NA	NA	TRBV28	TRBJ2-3	CARGLGVSDTDTQYF	TGTGCCAGGGGTTTAGGGGTCAGCGACACAGATACGCAGTATTTC
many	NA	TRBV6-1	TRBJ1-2	CASTKDTSGGYTF	TGTGCCAGCACCAAGGACACGTCGGGTGGCTACACCTTC
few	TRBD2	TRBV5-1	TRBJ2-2	CASTHGTSGRTNTGELFF	TGCGCCAGCACCCATGGGACTAGCGGGAGAACGAACACCGGGGAGCTGTTTTTT
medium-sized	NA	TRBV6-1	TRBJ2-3	CASSTWDRTDTQYF	TGTGCCAGCAGTACCTGGGATCGAACAGATACGCAGTATTTT